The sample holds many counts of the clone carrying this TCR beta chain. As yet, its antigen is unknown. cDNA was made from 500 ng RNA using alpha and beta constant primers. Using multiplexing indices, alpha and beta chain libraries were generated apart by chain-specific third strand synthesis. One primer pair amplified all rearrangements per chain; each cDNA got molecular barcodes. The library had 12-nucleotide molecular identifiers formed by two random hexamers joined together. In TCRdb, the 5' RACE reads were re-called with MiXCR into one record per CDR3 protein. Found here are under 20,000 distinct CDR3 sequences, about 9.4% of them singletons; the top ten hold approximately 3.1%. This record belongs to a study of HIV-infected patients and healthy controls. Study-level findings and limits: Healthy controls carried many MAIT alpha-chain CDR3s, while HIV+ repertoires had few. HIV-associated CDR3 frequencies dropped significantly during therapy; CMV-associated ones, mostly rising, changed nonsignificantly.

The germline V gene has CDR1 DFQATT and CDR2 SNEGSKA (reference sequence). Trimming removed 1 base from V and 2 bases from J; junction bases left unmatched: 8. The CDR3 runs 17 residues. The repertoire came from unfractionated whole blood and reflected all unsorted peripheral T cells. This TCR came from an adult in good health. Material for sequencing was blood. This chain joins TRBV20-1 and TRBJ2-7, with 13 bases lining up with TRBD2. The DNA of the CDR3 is TGCAGTGCTAGAGCCTCGTTTACTAGCGGGAGGGCCTACGAGCAGTACTTC. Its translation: CSARASFTSGRAYEQYF.